The clone carrying this TCR beta chain has just a few counts. Some clones are missing from TCRdb's copy, which holds only in-frame ones; the method was immunoSEQ multiplex PCR. This sample has about 130,000 clones, with 94% found just once. V was cut by 3 bases and J by 0 bases, with 4 bases left in between. Germline V lookup: CDR1 MRHNA, CDR2 SNTAGT. This CDR3 spans 13 amino acids. This sample is part of a study of T cell responses to AZD1222 COVID-19 vaccine. Study-level background: Pooled samples include second doses given at about 4 or 12 weeks.

This TCR came from an adult in good health. The sample in question was peripheral blood, obtained on day 0 of AZD1222 vaccination. The rearrangement joins TRBV6-4 to TRBJ2-3; no clear D. CDR3 DNA sequence: TGTGCCAGCAGTGATACTAGCACAGATACGCAGTATTTT. This translates into CASSDTSTDTQYF.